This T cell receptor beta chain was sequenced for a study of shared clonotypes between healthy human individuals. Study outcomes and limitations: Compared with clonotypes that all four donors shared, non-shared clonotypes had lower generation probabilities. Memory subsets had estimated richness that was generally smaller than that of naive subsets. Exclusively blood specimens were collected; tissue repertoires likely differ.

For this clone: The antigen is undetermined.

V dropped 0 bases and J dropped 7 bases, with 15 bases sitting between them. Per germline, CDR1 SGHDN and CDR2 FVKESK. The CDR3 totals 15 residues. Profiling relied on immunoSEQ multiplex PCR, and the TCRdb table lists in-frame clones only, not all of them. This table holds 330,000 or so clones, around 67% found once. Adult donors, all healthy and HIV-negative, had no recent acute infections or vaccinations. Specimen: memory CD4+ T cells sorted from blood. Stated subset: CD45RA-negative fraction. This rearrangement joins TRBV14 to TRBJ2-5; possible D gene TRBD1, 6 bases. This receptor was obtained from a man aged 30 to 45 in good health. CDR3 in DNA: TGTGCCAGCAGCCAAGATTGGGGGCCCGGCCGGACCCAGTACTTC. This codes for CASSQDWGPGRTQYF. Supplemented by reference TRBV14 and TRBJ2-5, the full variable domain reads EAGVTQFPSHSVIEKGQTVTLRCDPISGHDNLYWYRRVMGKEIKFLLHFVKESKQDESGMPNNRFLAERTGGTYSTLKVQPAELEDSGVYFCASSQDWGPGRTQYFGPGTRLLVL.